A single sample gave rise to the 12 T cell receptor beta chains below, sequenced in a study of blood T cells in healthy people across ages. Through a sample-barcoded 5' primer and a J-beta primer mix, a second PCR was run for roughly 6 to 11 cycles. TCRdb redid the calling of the 5' RACE reads with MiXCR, one entry per CDR3 protein. The repertoire consists of over a million distinct CDR3 sequences, with 45% occurring once and the leading ten covering approximately 17%. Sequencing was carried out using blood. These receptors were obtained from a woman aged 55-75 years in good health.

This chain links TRBV11-2 with TRBJ2-1; TRBD1 matches 9 bases. The tail of the sequence fits TRBJ2-7 better, so the J call may be wrong. This CDR3 spans 15 amino acids. The germline gives CDR1 SGHAT, CDR2 FQNNGV. The CDR3 region has the DNA TGTGCCAGCAGCTTAGTACAGGGGGCCTACAATGAGCAGTACTTC. This gives the protein CASSLVQGAYNEQYF.

Only a few counts were recorded for this clonotype. The chain links TRBV5-1 to TRBJ2-1; 10 bases align to TRBD2. V shed 5 bases, J shed 8 bases, and the junction held 10 bases outside the gene matches. The V gene's germline CDR1 is SGHRS and CDR2 YFSETQ. This CDR3 is 15 amino acids long. CDR3 region: CASRRLAGQGDEQFF. The CDR3 region has the DNA TGCGCCAGCAGGAGACTAGCGGGCCAAGGGGATGAGCAGTTCTTC.

The V call is TRBV7-2, the J call TRBJ2-5; perhaps TRBD2 as D (5 bases). The J call may be incorrect, as the DNA end agrees better with TRBJ2-7. Germline loops: CDR1 SGHTA, CDR2 FQGNSA. The CDR3 covers 16 residues. The CDR3 bases are TGTGCCAGCAGCTTAGGGGCGGGCGCGGGCGAGAACGAGCAGTACTTC. This sequence encodes CASSLGAGAGENEQYF.

The chain uses TRBV7-6 and TRBJ2-3, with D maybe TRBD2 (5 bases). Germline lookup yields CDR1 SGHVS and CDR2 FNYEAQ. V lost 5 bases to trimming and J lost 5 bases, with 14 bases between them. CDR3 length: 14 amino acids. The CDR3 is CASSVGRAIDTQYF. CDR3 nucleotides: TGTGCCAGCAGCGTAGGGCGGGCCATAGATACGCAGTATTTT.

In this sample, this clonotype turned up a few times. The chain combines TRBV5-6 with TRBJ2-3; D may be TRBD1 (6 bases). Germline assignment: CDR1 SGHDT and CDR2 YYEEEE. V was pared by 2 bases and J by 3 bases, with 10 bases between. The CDR3 spans 14 residues. CDR3 protein: CASSLWGRTDTQYF. DNA of the CDR3: TGTGCCAGCAGCTTATGGGGGCGGACAGATACGCAGTATTTT.

The table lists this clonotype with a few counts. The J gene is TRBJ2-4, the V gene TRBV6-1, with unresolved D. The J call is uncertain, as TRBJ2-7 better fits the DNA end. Germline loops: CDR1 MNHNS, CDR2 SASEGT. The CDR3 runs to 14 residues. For the CDR3, the DNA is TGTGCCAGCAGCCTGACACCCTTCGCAGGCGAGCAGTACTTC. It codes for CASSLTPFAGEQYF.

This clonotype was observed a few times. This chain uses TRBV6-5 with TRBJ1-2; TRBD1 matches at 10 bases. Looked up from germline, CDR1 is MNHEY and CDR2 is SVGAGI. Trimming took 4 bases from V and 3 from J; bases not matched to a gene: 8. The CDR3 totals 16 residues. CDR3 region: CASSWSPGQGHYGYTF. The CDR3 bases are TGTGCCAGCAGTTGGTCACCGGGACAGGGGCACTATGGCTACACCTTC.

There are many counts of this clonotype. The chain joins TRBV27 to TRBJ1-1, with a weak D call TRBD1 (6 bases). Trimming took off 5 bases at V and 2 bases at J, with 9 bases between the two ends. This CDR3 has 13 amino acids. CDR1 MNHEY and CDR2 SMNVEV come from the germline V gene (reference sequence). Here the CDR3 DNA reads TGTGCCAGCAGTAGAGGGGGAAACACTGAAGCTTTCTTT. This sequence encodes CASSRGGNTEAFF.

There are many counts of this clonotype. V is TRBV29-1 and J is TRBJ2-1; D possibly matches TRBD1 or TRBD2 (5 bases each). Looked up from germline, CDR1 is SQVTM and CDR2 is ANQGSEA. The CDR3 has 12 residues. Trimming removed 6 bases at V and 6 bases at J, with 12 bases between. The CDR3 spells CSVPWGSNEQFF. In DNA form, the CDR3 reads TGCAGCGTCCCGTGGGGGTCCAATGAGCAGTTCTTC.

V and J are TRBV20-1 and TRBJ2-3; 11 bases fit TRBD2. The germline V gene encodes CDR1 DFQATT and CDR2 SNEGSKA (reference sequence). Unmatched junction bases numbered 14, after V lost 4 bases and J lost 11 bases. The CDR3 runs 15 residues. The CDR3, as DNA: TGCAGTGCTACAGCCGGGACTAGCGGCAGGCAATGGCAGTATTTT. As protein: CSATAGTSGRQWQYF.

The rearrangement joins TRBV27 to TRBJ2-1; 7 nucleotides match TRBD2. V was pared by 2 bases and J by 2 bases, with 6 bases of the junction left unmatched. The V gene's germline CDR1 is MNHEY and CDR2 SMNVEV (reference sequence). The CDR3 contains 16 residues. DNA of the CDR3: TGTGCCAGCAGTTTAGTTAGCGGGTTTACCTACAATGAGCAGTTCTTC. It encodes CASSLVSGFTYNEQFF.

CDR3 coding DNA: TGTGCCAGCAGCTTACTAGCGGGAGGCCAAACCACAGATACGCAGTATTTT. This sequence encodes CASSLLAGGQTTDTQYF. The chain has TRBV7-8 and TRBJ2-3; TRBD2 agrees at 11 bases. The CDR3 is 17 amino acids. CDR1 SGHVS and CDR2 FQNEAQ come from the germline V gene. Trimming took 2 bases from V and 2 from J; bases not matched to a gene: 6. The full variable domain, with the rest looked up from reference TRBV7-8 and TRBJ2-3, is GAGVSQSPRYKVAKRGQDVALRCDPISGHVSLFWYQQALGQGPEFLTYFQNEAQLDKSGLPSDRFFAERPEGSVSTLKIQRTQQEDSAVYLCASSLLAGGQTTDTQYFGPGTRLTVL.